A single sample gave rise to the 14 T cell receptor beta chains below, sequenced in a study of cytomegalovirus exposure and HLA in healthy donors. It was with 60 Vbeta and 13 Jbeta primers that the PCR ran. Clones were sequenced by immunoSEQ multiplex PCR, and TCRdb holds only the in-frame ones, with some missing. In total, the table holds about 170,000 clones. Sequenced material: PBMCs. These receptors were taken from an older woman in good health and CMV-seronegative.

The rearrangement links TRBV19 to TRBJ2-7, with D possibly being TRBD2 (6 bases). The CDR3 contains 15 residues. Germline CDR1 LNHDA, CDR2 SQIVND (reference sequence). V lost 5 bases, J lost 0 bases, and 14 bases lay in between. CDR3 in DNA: TGTGCCAGTAGTGCTAGGACTATCGGCTCCTACGAGCAGTACTTC. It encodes CASSARTIGSYEQYF.

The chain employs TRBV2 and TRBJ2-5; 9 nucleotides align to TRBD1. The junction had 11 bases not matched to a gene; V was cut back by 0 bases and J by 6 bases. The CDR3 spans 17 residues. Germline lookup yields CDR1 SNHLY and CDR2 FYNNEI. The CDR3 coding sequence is TGTGCCAGCAGTGAAGCGCTTAGTAGGGGACAGGGAAAGACCCAGTACTTC. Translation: CASSEALSRGQGKTQYF.

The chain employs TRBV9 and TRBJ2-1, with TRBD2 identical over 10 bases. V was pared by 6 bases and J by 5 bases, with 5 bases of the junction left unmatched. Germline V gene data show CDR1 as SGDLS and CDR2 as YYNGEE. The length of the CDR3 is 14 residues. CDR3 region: CASTAGGSDNEQFF. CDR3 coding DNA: TGTGCCAGCACAGCGGGAGGGTCCGACAATGAGCAGTTCTTC.

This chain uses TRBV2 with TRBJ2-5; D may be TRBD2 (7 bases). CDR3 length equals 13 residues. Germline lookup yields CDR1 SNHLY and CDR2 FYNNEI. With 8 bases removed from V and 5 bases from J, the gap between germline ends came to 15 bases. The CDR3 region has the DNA TGTGCCAGCCGAGGGGGGGCGGGTGAGACCCAGTACTTC. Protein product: CASRGGAGETQYF.

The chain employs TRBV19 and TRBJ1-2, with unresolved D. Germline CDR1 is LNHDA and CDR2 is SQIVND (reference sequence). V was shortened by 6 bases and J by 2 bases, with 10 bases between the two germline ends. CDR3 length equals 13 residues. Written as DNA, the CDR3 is TGTGCCAGTAGCGGCGGGTTGAACTATGGCTACACCTTC. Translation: CASSGGLNYGYTF.

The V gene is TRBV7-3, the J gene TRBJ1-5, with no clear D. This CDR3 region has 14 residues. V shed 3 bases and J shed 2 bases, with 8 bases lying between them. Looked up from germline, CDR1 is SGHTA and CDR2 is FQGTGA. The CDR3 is CASSFGVGNQPQHF. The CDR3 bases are TGTGCCAGCAGCTTCGGGGTTGGCAATCAGCCCCAGCATTTT.

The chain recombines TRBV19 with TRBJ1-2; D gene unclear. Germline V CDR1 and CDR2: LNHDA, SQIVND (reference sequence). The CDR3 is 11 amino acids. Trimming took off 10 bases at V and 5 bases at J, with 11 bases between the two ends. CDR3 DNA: TGTGCCACCCTCGAGGAGTATGGCTACACCTTC. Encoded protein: CATLEEYGYTF.

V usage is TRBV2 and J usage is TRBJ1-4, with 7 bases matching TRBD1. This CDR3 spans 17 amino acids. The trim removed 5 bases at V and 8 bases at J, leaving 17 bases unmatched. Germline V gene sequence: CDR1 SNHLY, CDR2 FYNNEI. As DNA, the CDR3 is TGTGCCAGCAGTCCCGACAGGGTGCAGTTTCGGAGCGAAAAACTGTTTTTT. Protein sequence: CASSPDRVQFRSEKLFF.

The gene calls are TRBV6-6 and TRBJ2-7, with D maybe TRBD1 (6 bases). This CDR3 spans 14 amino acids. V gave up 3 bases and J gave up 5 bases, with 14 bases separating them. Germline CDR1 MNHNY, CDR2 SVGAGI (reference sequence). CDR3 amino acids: CASSYQGPENEQYF. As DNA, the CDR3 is TGTGCCAGCAGTTATCAGGGGCCCGAAAACGAGCAGTACTTC.

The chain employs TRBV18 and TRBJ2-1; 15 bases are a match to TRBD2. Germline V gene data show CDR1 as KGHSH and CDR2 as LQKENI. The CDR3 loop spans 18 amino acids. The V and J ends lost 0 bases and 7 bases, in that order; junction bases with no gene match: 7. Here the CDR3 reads CASSPPAWTSGRGNEQFF. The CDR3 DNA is TGTGCCAGCTCACCACCAGCCTGGACTAGCGGGAGGGGTAATGAGCAGTTCTTC. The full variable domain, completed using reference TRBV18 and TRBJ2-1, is NAGVMQNPRHLVRRRGQEARLRCSPMKGHSHVYWYRQLPEEGLKFMVYLQKENIIDESGMPKERFSAEFPKEGPSILRIQQVVRGDSAAYFCASSPPAWTSGRGNEQFFGPGTRLTVL.

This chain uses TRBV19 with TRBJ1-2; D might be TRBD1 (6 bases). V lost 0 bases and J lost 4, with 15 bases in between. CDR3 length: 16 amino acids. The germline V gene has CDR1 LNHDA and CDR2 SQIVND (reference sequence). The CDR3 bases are TGTGCCAGTAGTATAGATGTCGCAGGGGCCTTCTATGGCTACACCTTC. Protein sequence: CASSIDVAGAFYGYTF.

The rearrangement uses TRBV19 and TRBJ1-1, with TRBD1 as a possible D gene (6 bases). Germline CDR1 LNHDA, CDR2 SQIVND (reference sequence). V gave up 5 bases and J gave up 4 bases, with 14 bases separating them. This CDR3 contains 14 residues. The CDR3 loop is CASSYDRTGTEAFF. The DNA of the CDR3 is TGTGCCAGTAGTTACGACAGGACCGGCACTGAAGCTTTCTTT.

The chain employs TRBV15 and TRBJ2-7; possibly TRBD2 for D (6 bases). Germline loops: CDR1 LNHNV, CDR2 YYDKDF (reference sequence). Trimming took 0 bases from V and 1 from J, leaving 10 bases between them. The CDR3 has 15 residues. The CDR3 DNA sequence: TGTGCCACCAGCAGAGATCAGGCGGGATCCTACGAGCAGTACTTC. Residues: CATSRDQAGSYEQYF.

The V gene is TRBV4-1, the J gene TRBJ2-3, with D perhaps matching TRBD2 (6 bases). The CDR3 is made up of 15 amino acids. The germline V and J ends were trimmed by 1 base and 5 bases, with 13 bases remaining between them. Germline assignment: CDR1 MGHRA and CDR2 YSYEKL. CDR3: CASSQGSGAVDTQYF. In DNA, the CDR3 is TGCGCCAGCAGCCAAGGTTCGGGAGCGGTAGATACGCAGTATTTT.